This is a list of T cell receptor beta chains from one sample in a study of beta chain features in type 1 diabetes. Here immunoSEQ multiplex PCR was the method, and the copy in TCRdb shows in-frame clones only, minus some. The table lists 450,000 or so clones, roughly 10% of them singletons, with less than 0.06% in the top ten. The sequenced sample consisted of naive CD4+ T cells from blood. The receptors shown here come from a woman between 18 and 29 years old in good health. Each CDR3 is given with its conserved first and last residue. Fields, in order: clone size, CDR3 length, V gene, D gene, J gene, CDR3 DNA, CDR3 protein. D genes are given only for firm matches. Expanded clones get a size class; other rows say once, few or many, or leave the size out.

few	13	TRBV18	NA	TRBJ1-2	TGTGCCAGCTCACCATCGGAACGGTCTGGCTACACCTTC	CASSPSERSGYTF
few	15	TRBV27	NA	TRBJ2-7	TGTGCCAGCAGTTTTTCAACCGGCAGGGTCCGCGAGCAGTACTTC	CASSFSTGRVREQYF
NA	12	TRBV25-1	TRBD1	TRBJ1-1	TGTGCCAGCAGTGGGGACAGGGGCGAAGCTTTCTTT	CASSGDRGEAFF
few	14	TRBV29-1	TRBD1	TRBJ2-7	TGCAGCGTTGATGGGGGACAGGGAAACTACGAGCAGTACTTC	CSVDGGQGNYEQYF
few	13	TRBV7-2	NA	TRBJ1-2	TGTGCCAGCAGCTTAGACAGACTCTATGGCTACACCTTC	CASSLDRLYGYTF
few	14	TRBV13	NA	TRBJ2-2	TGTGCCAACCATAAAGGACACAACACCGGGGAGCTGTTTTTT	CANHKGHNTGELFF
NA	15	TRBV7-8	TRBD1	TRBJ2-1	TGTGCCAGCAGCTTCCTGGGACAGGGTTACAATGAGCAGTTCTTC	CASSFLGQGYNEQFF
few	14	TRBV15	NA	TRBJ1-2	TGTGCCACCAGCAGAGACGGGGGGAACTATGGCTACACCTTC	CATSRDGGNYGYTF
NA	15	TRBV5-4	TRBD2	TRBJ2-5	TGTGCCAGCAGCTTGGCACTAGCGGGGGCGGAGACCCAGTACTTC	CASSLALAGAETQYF
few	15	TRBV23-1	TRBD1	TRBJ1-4	TGCGCCAGCAGTCCCAGGGACAGACAAAATGAAAAACTGTTTTTT	CASSPRDRQNEKLFF
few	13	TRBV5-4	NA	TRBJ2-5	TGTGCCAGCAGCCTTTGGCGGCAAGAGACCCAGTACTTC	CASSLWRQETQYF
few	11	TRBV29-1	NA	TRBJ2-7	TGCAGCGTTGAAGTCACTTACGAGCAGTACTTC	CSVEVTYEQYF
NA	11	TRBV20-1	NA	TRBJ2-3	TGCAGTGCCCTCTGGGGGGATACGCAGTATTTT	CSALWGDTQYF
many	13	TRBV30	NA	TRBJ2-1	TGTGCCTGGGACCCGAAGGTGTCCAATGAGCAGTTCTTC	CAWDPKVSNEQFF
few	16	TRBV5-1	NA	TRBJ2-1	TGCGCCAGCAGCCTACCCTCGGGGACCCCAAACAATGAGCAGTTCTTC	CASSLPSGTPNNEQFF
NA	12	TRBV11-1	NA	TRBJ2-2	TGTGCCATCCAACAGTTCCCCGGGGAGCTGTTTTTT	CAIQQFPGELFF
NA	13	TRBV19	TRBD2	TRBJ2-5	TGTGCCAGTAGTATATCGGGGGGGTCGACCCAGTACTTC	CASSISGGSTQYF
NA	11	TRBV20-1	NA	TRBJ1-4	TGCAGTGCTAGACTCGGTGAAAAACTGTTTTTT	CSARLGEKLFF
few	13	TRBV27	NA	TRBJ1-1	TGTGCCTGTCGGGGCGACTCTTACGCTGAAGCTTTCTTT	CACRGDSYAEAFF
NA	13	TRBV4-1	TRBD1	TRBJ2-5	TGCGCCAGCGCCGGGACAGAGCAAGAGACCCAGTACTTC	CASAGTEQETQYF
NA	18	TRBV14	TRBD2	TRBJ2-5	TGTGCCAGCAGCCAAGGCCGGTTCTCGGGAGGAATCCCATGGACCCAGTACTTC	CASSQGRFSGGIPWTQYF
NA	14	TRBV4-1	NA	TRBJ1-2	TGCGCCAGCAGCCCAATAGGACAGCACTATGGCTACACCTTC	CASSPIGQHYGYTF
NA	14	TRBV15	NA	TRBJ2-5	TGTGCCACCAGTGGGGCGGCTCCCGGGGGGACCCAGTACTTC	CATSGAAPGGTQYF
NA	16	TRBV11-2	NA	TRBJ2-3	TGTGCCAGCAGCTTCTCTAACAGGGCCGCCACAGATACGCAGTATTTT	CASSFSNRAATDTQYF
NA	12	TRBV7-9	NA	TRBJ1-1	TGTGCCAGCAGCTTAGACAACAGTGAAGCTTTCTTT	CASSLDNSEAFF